This T cell receptor (beta chain) was identified in a study of CD8+ T cells in alopecia areata. Study-level information: It was oral tofacitinib, at 5 to 10 mg twice daily, that treated patients received.

Described treatment: oral pan-JAK inhibitor, 5-10 mg twice daily. The researchers isolated CD4+ and CD8+ T cells from PBMCs by sorting. RNA extraction was followed by reverse transcription into cDNA, which acted as the sequencing template. Clones were sequenced by immunoSEQ multiplex PCR, and TCRdb holds only the in-frame ones, with some missing. Of some 200,000 clones listed, about three fifths were seen once; the top ten hold 10% to 15%. The TCR sequence derives from a human donor with alopecia areata. This sample comprised CD8+ T cells sorted from blood, obtained at week 24, from a patient treated with tofacitinib.

The CDR3 DNA follows: TGCAGCGTTGAAGAATCAGACTACGAGCAGTACTTC. Residues: CSVEESDYEQYF. This chain links TRBV29-1 with TRBJ2-7; D unresolved. CDR1 and CDR2 (germline): SQVTM, ANQGSEA. This CDR3 has 12 amino acids. Trimming stripped 0 bases from V and 3 bases from J, with 6 bases between.